What follows is one T cell receptor (beta chain) and its context. Its antigen remains unidentified. It has no much larger one-base neighbor in the sample; base qualities were not kept. Library construction relied on the immunoSEQ multiplex PCR assay. For the multiplex PCR, a mixture combining 60 forward primers for TCR Vbeta segments and 13 reverse primers for TCR Jbeta segments was used. A multiplex PCR assay on genomic DNA amplified the CDR3 region of rearranged TCR beta genes. On the Illumina HiSeq System, the amplified TCR beta libraries were sequenced as 87-base-pair reads. In the paper's pipeline: A later analysis counted about 80 million unique TCR beta chains across the 550 to 750 repertoires, and some 11 million of these chains were shared by at least two donors. To remove PCR and sequencing errors, raw reads were error-corrected and collapsed into unique sequences using a nearest-neighbor algorithm that merged closely related sequences. Alignment of CDR3 sequences to IMGT reference sequences was used to assign V, D and J gene segments. For a sequence to be retained, a match of at least six nucleotides was required to both a V gene segment and a J gene segment. Rearrangements were classified as productive when the CDR3 lacked stop codons and remained in frame with V and J, and all other rearrangements were classified as non-productive. CDR3 was defined by IMGT convention, running from the second conserved V-encoded cysteine to the conserved J-encoded phenylalanine. Sequences without an unambiguous match to a single V gene segment were excluded from the earlier analysis of about 630 of the donors. An earlier analysis of roughly 590 of the donors called V segments functional above 56.7% productive rearrangements and segregating when the between-donor standard deviation exceeded 5%. To diagnose cytomegalovirus status from the catalog of TCR beta chain sequences, a statistical classification framework was built. V and J gene assignment, in a later analysis, came from comparing TCR nucleotide sequences with IMGT/GENE-DB human TR gene sequences. In a later analysis, CDR3 sequences and most-parsimonious VDJ recombination scenarios were assigned using the TCRdist pipeline. In a later analysis, every TCR beta chain was defined by the combination of its CDR3 amino acid sequence and its V-gene family, and reads without a unique V-gene family were dropped. As a way to deal with suspected cross-contamination and a sequencing artifact, a later analysis dropped approximately 570 nucleotide sequences that were highly shared and had low generation probability. For each public chain, a later analysis derived a clonal expansion index from normalized ranks of inferred template counts within each repertoire. A later analysis computed generation probabilities with a VDJ recombination model fitted to out-of-frame rearrangements, and checked the results against IGoR. Hypergeometric tests were used in a later analysis to score TCR-TCR, TCR-HLA and TCR-CMV co-occurrence, with a repertoire-size bias correction applied to the TCR pairs. False discovery rates were estimated in a later analysis by permuting HLA or CMV assignments 20 times. In a later analysis, co-occurring TCRs were grouped using DBSCAN, and TCRdist sequence similarity was added for clustering within HLA-allele-positive subsets. For co-occurrence clustering, repertoires with fewer than 30,000 or more than 120,000 public chains were excluded, along with roughly five repertoires with anomalous nucleotide sharing. This is the immuneACCESS table as TCRdb keeps it, with only in-frame sequences that have V and J called. A part of the clones is gone; compared with another copy, unresolved V genes explain less than half, and the rest is unexplained. V, J and clone size reflect that table, while D and trimming were determined from the DNA. For this sample there are more than 95,000 clones; 80% to 85% appear just once. The ten largest clones take up 6.5% to 8.5% of the sample.

In total, around 600 healthy bone marrow donors made up the cohort. All cohort members were sampled while nominally healthy, although unrecorded immune exposures were likely present. The donor was CMV seropositive and was included in the group of 250 to 300 seropositive cohort members. Every donor gave a peripheral blood sample, and the peripheral blood mononuclear cells from that sample were used for TCR beta sequencing. Genomic DNA extraction from the blood cell samples was performed with the Qiagen DNeasy Blood Extraction Kit. The sample is drawn from a study of cytomegalovirus exposure and HLA in healthy donors (dated by TCRdb to about 2017). In the study overall: In an earlier analysis of several hundred of the donors, around 300 Gb of sequence data and approximately 120 million unique TCR beta sequences from about 190 million T cells were reported. An early release covering just under 650 HLA-typed donors comprised 300 to 350 gigabases of sequencing data and around 80 million unique TCR sequences. Typing coverage varied by locus: roughly 629-640 donors for A, B, C, DRB1 and DQB1; approximately 520 for DQA1; 606 for DPA1; about 450 for DPB1. Donor age, sex, ethnicity and CMV serostatus were compiled alongside the repertoire data. An earlier analysis of some 600 of the donors applied high-throughput TCR beta sequencing to assess whether each TCR beta V gene segment acted as functional or pseudogenic. Class I and class II HLA loci were covered by the typing at four-digit resolution. To study patterns of TCR occurrence, a later analysis re-analyzed previously published TCR beta repertoires from 650 to 750 donors and added high-resolution HLA genotyping. A later genetic analysis used genome-wide SNP genotypes for about 65% of the 666 donors, treating that subset as a discovery cohort. The genetic ancestry cluster associated with self-reported Caucasian donors included around 76% of the roughly 400 genotyped donors. All discovery cohort repertoires had been generated using a single sequencing platform. To predict cytomegalovirus infection status, the study combined high-throughput TCR immunosequencing, statistical association of individual TCRs with disease status, and machine learning. The study used immunosequencing to profile the T cell repertoires of approximately 630 subjects and linked those repertoires to cytomegalovirus serostatus. In addition to the first cohort of 666 subjects, a separate validation cohort of 130 or so different subjects was used. On average, 235,054 unique TCR beta nucleotide sequences were sequenced per donor among some 420 genotyped donors of the cohort, with 15% to 20% of those sequences being non-productive. Rather than drawing on any new phenotypic data, the later analysis identified candidate immune exposures from TCR beta sequences and the way those sequences occurred across donors. Because of strong linkage in the cohort, roughly five DR-DQ haplotypes were treated as single units for association and clustering. The study was designed to test whether signatures of past pathogen exposure could be identified by cataloging public T cell receptors. The investigation overall reported the following: Compared with the approximately 700-donor mean, donors in an Asian-associated ancestry cluster had fewer N-insertions in productive TCRs, according to a later genetic analysis. Because HLA typing was unavailable for some donors at each locus, only the typed subset was used in association tests. In a later analysis, TCR association rates were found to vary across HLA loci, with the most associated TCRs seen for DRB1 alleles and the fewest for HLA-C alleles. A later analysis reported that several top co-occurrence clusters appeared linked to parvovirus B19, influenza, CMV and Epstein-Barr virus. Roughly uniform sequencing depth across donors was assumed in presence/absence analyses, although this assumption may not hold. In a later genetic analysis, a missense DCLRE1C variant was associated with V-gene and J-gene trimming of TCR beta chains, and the association was replicated in an independent cohort. Some IMGT-functional V segments, including TRBV6-2 and TRBV6-3, could not be distinguished by the 87-base-pair reads and were therefore excluded. Correlated functional status among segregating V segments might reflect linkage disequilibrium, but an unknown experimental factor could not be ruled out. The cohort was sequenced for TCR beta chains only, and without alpha or paired-chain data the features that could be detected were limited. Most TCR sequences were seen in very few donors, while some public TCRs were found in many individuals. Strong co-occurrence of HLA alleles, especially DR and DQ, made assigning TCR associations to individual alleles difficult. The study listed 150 to 200 TCR beta chains as associated with cytomegalovirus. The authors suggested that the approach could potentially be generalized to other disease states and immunological phenotypes. Compared with equally common non-associated chains, HLA-associated TCR beta chains in a later analysis were more clonally expanded and had lower generation probabilities. In an earlier analysis of approximately 590 of the donors, most TCR beta V segments were observed in productive rearrangements about 90% or about 30% of the time, broadly matching IMGT annotations. A later analysis associated about 17,000 TCR beta sequences with specific HLA alleles at a false discovery rate of 0.05. Immune exposure information for the cohort was limited to CMV serostatus. Because counts were too low, around 17 rarely observed V segments, including chromosome 9 orphons, were left out of the earlier analysis of about 620 of the donors. A cluster of highly shared sequence variants was judged likely to represent a technical artifact of the sequencing pipeline. A few of the identified cytomegalovirus-associated TCR beta chains were confirmed in vitro to be specific for cytomegalovirus antigens. Cytomegalovirus status was reported to be diagnosed by the classifier with high specificity and sensitivity in both the original and validation cohorts. A further reported finding was that TCR beta sequences accurately predicted the HLA-A and HLA-B alleles for most subjects in the first cohort. In a later analysis, most CMV-associated TCR beta chains were found to appear HLA-restricted, with HLA associations seemingly driven largely by CMV exposure.

The CDR3 covers 16 residues, taking in both the cysteine and the phenylalanine. CDR3 DNA only is kept here, 48 bases in frame from base 1. Germline trimming amounts to 3 bases on V and 7 bases on J, with 14 as the count of junction bases outside the gene matches. The germline V gene gives CDR1 as SGDLS and CDR2 as YYNGEE. The chain couples TRBV9 to TRBJ2-7, with 9 central nucleotides matching TRBD1. Sequencing was done on a sample of PBMCs. The clonotype comes from a man aged 30 to 39 in good health and CMV-seropositive. The nucleotide sequence is TGTGCCAGCAGCGCCCACCGGGACAGGGCCTGGGGGGAGCAGTACTTC. Its coded protein is CASSAHRDRAWGEQYF.